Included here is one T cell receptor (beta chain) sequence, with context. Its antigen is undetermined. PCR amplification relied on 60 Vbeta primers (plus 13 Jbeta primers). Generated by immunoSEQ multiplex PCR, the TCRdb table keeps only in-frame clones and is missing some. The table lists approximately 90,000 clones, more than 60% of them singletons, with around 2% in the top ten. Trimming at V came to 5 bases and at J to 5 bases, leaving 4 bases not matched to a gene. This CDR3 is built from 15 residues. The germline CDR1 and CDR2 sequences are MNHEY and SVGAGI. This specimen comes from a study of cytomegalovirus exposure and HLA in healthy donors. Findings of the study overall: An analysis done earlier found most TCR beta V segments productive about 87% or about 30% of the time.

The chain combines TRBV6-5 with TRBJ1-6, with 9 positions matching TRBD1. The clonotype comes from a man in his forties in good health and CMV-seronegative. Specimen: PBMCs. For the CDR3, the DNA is TGTGCCAGCAGTCCCGGACAGGGGAATAATTCACCCCTCCACTTT. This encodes CASSPGQGNNSPLHF.